The subject of this entry is one T cell receptor beta chain. CDR3 length equals 16 residues. V lost 0 bases, J lost 2 bases, and 12 bases lay in between. CDR1 LGHNA and CDR2 YSLEER come from the germline V gene. The sample originates from a study of T cell responses to AZD1222 COVID-19 vaccine. Generated by immunoSEQ multiplex PCR, the TCRdb table keeps only in-frame clones and is missing some. Of 150,000 or so clones listed, 85% to 95% are singletons. The V gene is TRBV4-3, the J gene TRBJ2-3; D is possibly TRBD2 (6 bases). This receptor was obtained from an adult in good health. The sample consisted of peripheral blood, taken on day 0 of AZD1222 vaccination. For the CDR3, the DNA is TGCGCCAGCAGCCAAGATTACGGAGGGAACACAGATACGCAGTATTTT. Translating gives CASSQDYGGNTDTQYF.